The rows below give T cell receptor beta chains drawn from one sample of a study of T cell repertoires in cytomegalovirus infection. TCRdb itself ran the reads through MiXCR, one entry per CDR3 protein. The table has 230,000 or so distinct CDR3 sequences, 35% to 40% seen once; the top ten hold around 60%. Antigens for these TCRs are unknown. Sequencing was performed on CD8+ T cells from cultured PBMCs, taken from culture after CMV antigen stimulation. The receptors derive from a human donor in good health (CMV status not recorded). Some clones in this sample may be carry-over from other donors' samples. Each CDR3 is given with its conserved first and last residue. The order of the fields is V gene, clone size, J gene, D gene, CDR3 DNA, CDR3 protein. A D gene is named only where the DNA matches it firmly. Clone size is stated in some rows and not others, as once, few, many or a class when expanded.

TRBV27	-	TRBJ1-1	-	TGTGCCAGCACCCGGGGCCCTGAAGCTTTCTTT	CASTRGPEAFF
TRBV27	-	TRBJ2-2	TRBD2	TGTGCCAGCAGTTTATTAGCGGGAGGGCCTGGCGGGGAGCTGTTTTTT	CASSLLAGGPGGELFF
TRBV12-5	few	TRBJ2-3	-	TGTGCTAGTGGTTTGGTCGAAGGGTTGGGTACGCAGTATTTT	CASGLVEGLGTQYF
TRBV6-1	medium-sized	TRBJ2-3	TRBD2	TGTGCCAGCAGTAGCTACATCGGGAGGCTGACAGATACGCAGTATTTT	CASSSYIGRLTDTQYF
TRBV27	-	TRBJ1-2	TRBD1	TGTGCCAGCAGTCTAACAGGGGTCGGCTATGGCTACACCTTC	CASSLTGVGYGYTF
TRBV15	-	TRBJ1-5	-	TGTGCCACCAGCAGAGATGACCGATTAAATCAGCCCCAGCATTTT	CATSRDDRLNQPQHF
TRBV9	-	TRBJ2-2	TRBD1	TGTGCCAGCAGCCTGAGGGACAGGGTGAACACCGGGGAGCTGTTTTTT	CASSLRDRVNTGELFF
TRBV6-1	-	TRBJ2-5	-	TGTGCCAGCAGTGAGGCAGGGTATGACCAAGAGACCCAGTACTTC	CASSEAGYDQETQYF
TRBV29-1	few	TRBJ2-3	TRBD2	TGCAGCGTCAAAGGGCTAGCGGGAGGAGTCCAAGATACGCAGTATTTT	CSVKGLAGGVQDTQYF
TRBV6-1	-	TRBJ2-3	-	TGTGCCAGCCAACGGGGCGGGGGCACAGATACGCAGTATTTT	CASQRGGGTDTQYF
TRBV6-6	-	TRBJ1-1	TRBD1	TGTGCCAGCAGTAAACCGGGACAGCACTCCTCTACGGTTGAAGCTTTCTTT	CASSKPGQHSSTVEAFF
TRBV7-6	many	TRBJ2-1	TRBD1	TGTGCCAGCAGCCCGGGACAGGGGCTCGTCGATGAGCAGTTCTTC	CASSPGQGLVDEQFF
TRBV4-2	-	TRBJ2-2	TRBD1	TGTGCCAGCAGCCTCCGGACAGGGCGTAACACCGGGGAGCTGTTTTTT	CASSLRTGRNTGELFF
TRBV7-9	-	TRBJ2-1	-	TGTGCCATCCTCTCGGCGAAGAGCTCCTACAATGAGCAGTTCTTC	CAILSAKSSYNEQFF
TRBV10-3	few	TRBJ2-3	-	TGTGCCATCCCGGGCACCTTGGGCACAGATACGCAGTATTTT	CAIPGTLGTDTQYF
TRBV7-9	-	TRBJ2-1	-	TGTGCCACCAGCTTAGCAAGGGGGGTAGCGCCCAGCTCCTACAATGAGCAGTTCTTC	CATSLARGVAPSSYNEQFF
TRBV19	many	TRBJ1-2	-	TGTGCCAGGACAGCTAACTATGGCTACACCTTC	CARTANYGYTF
TRBV24-1	-	TRBJ2-5	-	TGTGCCACCCAAGGAACAGGGTACCAAGAGACCCAGTACTTC	CATQGTGYQETQYF
TRBV7-6	-	TRBJ1-4	-	TGTGCCAGCAGCCCACGATCGGAGACAGGAAATGAAAAACTGTTTTTT	CASSPRSETGNEKLFF
TRBV12-3/TRBV12-4	-	TRBJ2-5	-	TGTGCCAGCAGTTTCCGACTAGTACAAGAGACCCAGTACTTC	CASSFRLVQETQYF
TRBV7-8	-	TRBJ1-2	-	TGTGCCAGCAGCTTAGCGCCCCGGGGGGGTGGCTACACCTTC	CASSLAPRGGGYTF
TRBV7-8	-	TRBJ2-1	TRBD2	TGTGCCAGCAGCGATCGGACTAGCGGGAGGCCTGAGCAGTTCTTC	CASSDRTSGRPEQFF
TRBV7-3	-	TRBJ2-7	TRBD2	TGTGCCAGCAGCTCGGGACTAGCGGGAGACGAGCAGTACTTC	CASSSGLAGDEQYF
TRBV27	-	TRBJ1-2	-	TGTGCCAGCAGTTTGGTTTCGGGGTCAGCTAACTATGGCTACACCTTC	CASSLVSGSANYGYTF
TRBV5-1	-	TRBJ2-1	-	TGCGTCAGCAGCCCGAAACTAGCTAAACTTGAGCAGTTCTTC	CVSSPKLAKLEQFF
TRBV7-9	once	TRBJ1-6	-	TGTGCCAGCAGCTTAGAGGGCGGGGGTAATTCACCCCTCCACTTT	CASSLEGGGNSPLHF
TRBV9	-	TRBJ2-3	TRBD1	TGTGCCAGCAGCGTAGCCGGGACAGGAGGTTCCCCTAGCACAGATACGCAGTATTTT	CASSVAGTGGSPSTDTQYF
TRBV27	-	TRBJ1-2	-	TGTGCCAGCAGTTCCTATTCAGGCATCCACTATGGCTACACCTTC	CASSSYSGIHYGYTF